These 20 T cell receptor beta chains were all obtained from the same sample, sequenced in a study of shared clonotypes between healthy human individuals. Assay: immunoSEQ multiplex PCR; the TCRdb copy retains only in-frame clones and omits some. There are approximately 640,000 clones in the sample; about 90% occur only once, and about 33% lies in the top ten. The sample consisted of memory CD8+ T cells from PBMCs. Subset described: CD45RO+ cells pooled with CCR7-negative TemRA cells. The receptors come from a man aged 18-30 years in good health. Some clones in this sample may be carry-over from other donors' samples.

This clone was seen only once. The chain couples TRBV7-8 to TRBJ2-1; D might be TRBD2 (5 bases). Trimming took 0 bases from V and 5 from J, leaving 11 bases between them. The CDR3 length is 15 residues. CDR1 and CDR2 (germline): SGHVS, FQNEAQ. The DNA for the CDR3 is TGTGCCAGCAGCTTAGCGAGGGTAGCCGACAATGAGCAGTTCTTC. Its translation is CASSLARVADNEQFF.

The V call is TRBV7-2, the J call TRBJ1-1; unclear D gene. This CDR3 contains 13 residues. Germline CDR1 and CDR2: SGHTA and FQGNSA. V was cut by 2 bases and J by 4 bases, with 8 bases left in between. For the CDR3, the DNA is TGTGCCAGCAGCTTACGGTTGGGCACTGAAGCTTTCTTT. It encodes CASSLRLGTEAFF.

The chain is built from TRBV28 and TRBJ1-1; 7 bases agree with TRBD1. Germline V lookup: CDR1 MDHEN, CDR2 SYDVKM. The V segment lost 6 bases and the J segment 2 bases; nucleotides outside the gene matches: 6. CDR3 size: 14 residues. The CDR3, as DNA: TGTGCCAGCAGATACCACAGGGGAAACACTGAAGCTTTCTTT. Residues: CASRYHRGNTEAFF.

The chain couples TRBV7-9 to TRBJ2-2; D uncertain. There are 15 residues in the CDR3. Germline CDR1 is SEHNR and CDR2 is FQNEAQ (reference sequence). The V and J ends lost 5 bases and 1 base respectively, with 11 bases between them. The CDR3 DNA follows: TGTGCCAGCAGCCACCAATCTTGGAACACCGGGGAGCTGTTTTTT. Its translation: CASSHQSWNTGELFF.

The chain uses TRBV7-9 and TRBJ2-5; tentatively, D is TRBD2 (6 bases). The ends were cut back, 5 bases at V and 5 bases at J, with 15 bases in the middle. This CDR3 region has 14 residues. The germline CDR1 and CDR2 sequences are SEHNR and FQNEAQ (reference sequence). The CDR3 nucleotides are TGTGCCAGCAGCCATCGGGGGTTGAGTGAGACCCAGTACTTC. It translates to CASSHRGLSETQYF.

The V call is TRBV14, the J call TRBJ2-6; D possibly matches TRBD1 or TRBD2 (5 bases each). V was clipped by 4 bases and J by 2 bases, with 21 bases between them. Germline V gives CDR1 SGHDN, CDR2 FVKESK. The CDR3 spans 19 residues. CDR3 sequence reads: CASSPEGFGVWTGANVLTF. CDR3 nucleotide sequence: TGTGCCAGCAGCCCAGAGGGGTTTGGTGTTTGGACTGGGGCCAACGTCCTGACTTTC.

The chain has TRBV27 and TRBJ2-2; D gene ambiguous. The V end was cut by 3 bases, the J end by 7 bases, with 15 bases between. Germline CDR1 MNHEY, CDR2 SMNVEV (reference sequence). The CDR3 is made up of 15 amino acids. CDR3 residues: CASSLRSPLIGELFF. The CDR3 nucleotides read TGTGCCAGCAGTTTGCGGTCACCCCTTATCGGGGAGCTGTTTTTT.

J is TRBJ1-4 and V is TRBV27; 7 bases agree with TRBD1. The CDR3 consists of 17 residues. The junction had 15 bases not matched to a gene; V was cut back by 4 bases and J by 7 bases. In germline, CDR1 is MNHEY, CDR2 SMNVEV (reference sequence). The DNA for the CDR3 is TGTGCCAGCAGTTCCTATCATTCAGGGGGGCTTGGTGAAAAACTGTTTTTT. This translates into CASSSYHSGGLGEKLFF.

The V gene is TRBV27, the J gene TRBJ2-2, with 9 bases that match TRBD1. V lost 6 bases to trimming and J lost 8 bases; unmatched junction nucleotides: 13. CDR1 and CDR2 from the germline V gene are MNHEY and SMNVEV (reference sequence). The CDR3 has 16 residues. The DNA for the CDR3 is TGTGCCAGCAGCACAATTGGGACAGGGCTCTCGGGGGAGCTGTTTTTT. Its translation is CASSTIGTGLSGELFF.

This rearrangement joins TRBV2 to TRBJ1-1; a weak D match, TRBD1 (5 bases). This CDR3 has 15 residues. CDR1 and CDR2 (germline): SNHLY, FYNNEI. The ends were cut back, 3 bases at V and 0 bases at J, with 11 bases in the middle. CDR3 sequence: CASSEGQTLNTEAFF. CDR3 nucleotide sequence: TGTGCCAGCAGTGAGGGGCAGACCTTGAACACTGAAGCTTTCTTT.

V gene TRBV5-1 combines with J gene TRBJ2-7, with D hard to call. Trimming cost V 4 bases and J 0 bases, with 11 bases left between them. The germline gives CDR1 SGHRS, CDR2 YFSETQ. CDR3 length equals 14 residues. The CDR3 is CASSTSQSSYEQYF. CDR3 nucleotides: TGCGCCAGCAGCACCTCCCAAAGCTCCTACGAGCAGTACTTC.

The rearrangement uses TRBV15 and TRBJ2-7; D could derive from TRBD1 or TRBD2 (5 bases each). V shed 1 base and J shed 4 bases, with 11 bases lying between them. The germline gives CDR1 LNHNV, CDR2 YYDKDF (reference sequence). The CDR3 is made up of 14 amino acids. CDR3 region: CATSRGRGAYEQYF. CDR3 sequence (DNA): TGTGCCACCAGCAGAGGTCGAGGGGCGTACGAGCAGTACTTC.

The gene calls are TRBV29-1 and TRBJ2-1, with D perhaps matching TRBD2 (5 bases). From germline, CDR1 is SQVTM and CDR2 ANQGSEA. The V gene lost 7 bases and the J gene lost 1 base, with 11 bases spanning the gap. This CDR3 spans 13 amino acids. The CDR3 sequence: CSGQTKSYNEQFF. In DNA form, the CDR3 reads TGCAGCGGGCAGACTAAATCCTACAATGAGCAGTTCTTC.

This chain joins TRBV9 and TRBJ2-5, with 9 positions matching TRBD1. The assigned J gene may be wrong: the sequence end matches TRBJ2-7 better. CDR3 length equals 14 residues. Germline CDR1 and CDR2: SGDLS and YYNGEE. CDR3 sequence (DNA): TGTGCCAGCAGCGGGGGGACAGGGCCCTACGAGCAGTACTTC. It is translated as CASSGGTGPYEQYF.

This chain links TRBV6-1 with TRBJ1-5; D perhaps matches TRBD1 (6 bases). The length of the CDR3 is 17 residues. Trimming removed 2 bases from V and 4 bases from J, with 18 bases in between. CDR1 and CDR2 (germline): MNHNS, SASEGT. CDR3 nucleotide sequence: TGTGCCAGCAGTGAATTTGGACAGTTCCCGAGGAATCAGCCCCAGCATTTT. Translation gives CASSEFGQFPRNQPQHF.

As DNA, the CDR3 is TGTGCCAGCAGCATCGGACAGGGAGGATTCTCTGGAAACACCATATATTTT. Protein sequence: CASSIGQGGFSGNTIYF. The V call is TRBV9, the J call TRBJ1-3, with TRBD1 identical over 8 bases. Trimming took 4 bases from V and 0 from J; bases not matched to a gene: 9. The CDR3 is made up of 17 amino acids. Germline CDR1 is SGDLS and CDR2 is YYNGEE.

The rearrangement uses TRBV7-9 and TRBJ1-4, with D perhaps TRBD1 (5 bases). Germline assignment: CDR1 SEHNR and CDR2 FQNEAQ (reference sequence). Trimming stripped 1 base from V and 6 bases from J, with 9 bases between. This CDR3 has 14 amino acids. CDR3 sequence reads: CASSLGGADEKLFF. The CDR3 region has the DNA TGTGCCAGCAGCTTAGGGGGCGCGGATGAAAAACTGTTTTTT.

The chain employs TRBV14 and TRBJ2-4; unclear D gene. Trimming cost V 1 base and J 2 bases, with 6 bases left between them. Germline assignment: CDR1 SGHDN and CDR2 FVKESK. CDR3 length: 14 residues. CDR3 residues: CASSQGWPKNIQYF. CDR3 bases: TGTGCCAGCAGCCAAGGATGGCCCAAAAACATTCAGTACTTC. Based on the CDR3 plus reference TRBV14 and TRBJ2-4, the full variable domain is EAGVTQFPSHSVIEKGQTVTLRCDPISGHDNLYWYRRVMGKEIKFLLHFVKESKQDESGMPNNRFLAERTGGTYSTLKVQPAELEDSGVYFCASSQGWPKNIQYFGAGTRLSVL.

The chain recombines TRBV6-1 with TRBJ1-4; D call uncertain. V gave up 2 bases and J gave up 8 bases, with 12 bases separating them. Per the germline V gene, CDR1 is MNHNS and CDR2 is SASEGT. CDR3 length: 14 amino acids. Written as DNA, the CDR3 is TGTGCCAGCAGTGAATACGGGTTCGGGGAAAAACTGTTTTTT. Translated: CASSEYGFGEKLFF.

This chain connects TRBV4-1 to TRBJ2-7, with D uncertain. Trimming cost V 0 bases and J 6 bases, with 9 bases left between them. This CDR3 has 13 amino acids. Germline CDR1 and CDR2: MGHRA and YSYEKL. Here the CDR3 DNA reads TGCGCCAGCAGCCAAGAGGTTGTAGGCGAGCAGTACTTC. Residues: CASSQEVVGEQYF.